Presented here are 27 T cell receptor beta chains from one specimen sequenced in a study of blood T cell repertoires in COVID-19. Assay: immunoSEQ multiplex PCR; the TCRdb copy retains only in-frame clones and omits some. The sample includes about 360,000 clones, 70% to 85% of them seen just once. The sample consisted of peripheral blood. All receptors come from a human donor with acute or convalescent COVID-19. The donor label of this sample is uncertain.

The chain carries TRBV28 and TRBJ1-2; 7 nucleotides match TRBD1. The CDR3 contains 14 residues. Germline V gene lookup returns CDR1 MDHEN and CDR2 SYDVKM. The V and J ends lost 7 bases and 8 bases, in that order; junction bases with no gene match: 13. CDR3 nucleotides: TGTGCCAGCATTGGGGGACAGCCCTCAGGGGGCTACACCTTC. This gives the protein CASIGGQPSGGYTF.

The rearrangement joins TRBV28 to TRBJ1-3; D is perhaps TRBD1 (5 bases). With 6 bases removed from V and 2 bases from J, the gap between germline ends came to 14 bases. Germline V gene lookup returns CDR1 MDHEN and CDR2 SYDVKM. The CDR3 has 15 residues. CDR3 amino acids: CASSTGTWTGNTIYF. The CDR3 DNA is TGTGCCAGCAGCACCGGGACTTGGACTGGAAACACCATATATTTT.

The rearrangement joins TRBV4-1 to TRBJ2-5, with 7 bases lining up with TRBD2. The V gene end was trimmed by 1 base and the J gene end by 5 bases; junction bases not matched to a gene: 13. CDR1 is MGHRA and CDR2 is YSYEKL in the germline V gene. The CDR3 length is 17 residues. The CDR3 DNA is TGCGCCAGCAGCCAAGGACTAGCCGCCACCAATTTGGAGACCCAGTACTTC. This translates into CASSQGLAATNLETQYF.

Only one count was recorded for this clone. J is TRBJ1-4 and V is TRBV10-1; D unresolved. Germline loops: CDR1 WNHNN, CDR2 SYGVQD (reference sequence). Trimming pared 4 bases from V and 5 bases from J, leaving 8 bases between. The CDR3 runs to 13 residues. The CDR3 is CASSVSRNEKLFF. DNA for the CDR3: TGCGCCAGCAGTGTGAGCCGGAATGAAAAACTGTTTTTT.

V and J are TRBV6-5 and TRBJ1-5; maybe TRBD1 (6 bases). Germline V gene data show CDR1 as MNHEY and CDR2 as SVGAGI. The CDR3 contains 13 residues. V was clipped by 8 bases and J by 3 bases, with 11 bases between them. CDR3 residues: CASQGTFNQPQHF. The CDR3 DNA reads TGTGCCAGCCAAGGGACATTCAATCAGCCCCAGCATTTT.

The CDR3: CASSPDRANYNEQFF. CDR3 bases: TGTGCCAGCAGCCCGGACAGGGCGAACTACAATGAGCAGTTCTTC. The chain joins TRBV7-9 to TRBJ2-1; 8 positions agree with TRBD1. This CDR3 spans 15 amino acids. Losses at the gene ends were 5 bases for V and 3 bases for J; bases not matched to a gene: 6. Germline V gives CDR1 SEHNR, CDR2 FQNEAQ (reference sequence).

V is TRBV4-1 and J is TRBJ1-3; no clear D. Germline-derived CDR1 and CDR2 are MGHRA and YSYEKL. V lost 4 bases and J 0 bases, leaving 13 bases between the germline ends. This CDR3 spans 16 amino acids. The CDR3 nucleotides read TGCGCCAGCAGCCTCAGTCACCCTAGCTCTGGAAACACCATATATTTT. It translates to CASSLSHPSSGNTIYF.

In its sample, this clone was seen a few times. The CDR3: CASSPGQSKSEQFF. The CDR3 bases are TGCGCCAGCAGCCCGGGACAGTCAAAAAGCGAGCAGTTCTTC. V is TRBV5-1 and J is TRBJ2-1; 7 bases map to TRBD1. Germline V gene lookup returns CDR1 SGHRS and CDR2 YFSETQ. Trimming took 4 bases from V and 10 from J; bases not matched to a gene: 11. The CDR3 consists of 14 residues.

The chain joins TRBV29-1 to TRBJ2-2; 12 bases map to TRBD2. The junction had 10 bases not matched to a gene; V was cut back by 4 bases and J by 10 bases. The CDR3 totals 15 residues. Germline lookup yields CDR1 SQVTM and CDR2 ANQGSEA. The CDR3, as DNA: TGCAGCGTTGCGGGGTTTGGGACTAGCGGGCCGGAGCTGTTTTTT. Translating it yields CSVAGFGTSGPELFF.

V is TRBV6-5 and J is TRBJ2-1, with 8 bases aligning to TRBD2. The CDR3 consists of 16 residues. Per the germline V gene, CDR1 is MNHEY and CDR2 is SVGAGI. The V and J ends lost 0 bases and 5 bases, in that order; junction bases with no gene match: 6. The CDR3 loop reads CASSYSASGRNNEQFF. The CDR3 DNA is TGTGCCAGCAGTTACTCTGCGAGCGGGAGAAACAATGAGCAGTTCTTC.

This chain joins TRBV11-2 and TRBJ2-7; 7 bases are shared with TRBD2. Trimming removed 3 bases from V and 0 bases from J; junction bases left unmatched: 11. The CDR3 covers 17 residues. CDR1 and CDR2 (germline): SGHAT, FQNNGV. DNA of the CDR3: TGTGCCAGCAGCTTTTTACTCGCGGGGGTGAGCTCCTACGAGCAGTACTTC. Translated, it gives CASSFLLAGVSSYEQYF. The whole variable domain, remainder taken from reference TRBV11-2 and TRBJ2-7, is EAGVAQSPRYKIIEKRQSVAFWCNPISGHATLYWYQQILGQGPKLLIQFQNNGVVDDSQLPKDRFSAERLKGVDSTLKIQPAKLEDSAVYLCASSFLLAGVSSYEQYFGPGTRLTVT.

The genes are TRBV2 and TRBJ1-2; TRBD1 matches 8 bases. V gave up 6 bases and J gave up 8 bases; unmatched junction bases: 11. Germline V lookup: CDR1 SNHLY, CDR2 FYNNEI. CDR3 size: 14 residues. CDR3 in amino acids: CASSNGAGGRGYTF. CDR3 DNA: TGTGCCAGCAGCAACGGGGCAGGGGGCAGGGGCTACACCTTC. Full variable domain (missing parts from reference TRBV2 and TRBJ1-2): EPEVTQTPSHQVTQMGQEVILRCVPISNHLYFYWYRQILGQKVEFLVSFYNNEISEKSEIFDDQFSVERPDGSNFTLKIRSTKLEDSAMYFCASSNGAGGRGYTFGSGTRLTVV.

The chain has TRBV2 and TRBJ2-2; 10 positions agree with TRBD1. There are 15 residues in the CDR3. From germline, CDR1 is SNHLY and CDR2 FYNNEI. The V gene end was trimmed by 6 bases and the J gene end by 6 bases; junction bases not matched to a gene: 7. This CDR3 reads CASRTGGALAGELFF. The CDR3 DNA reads TGTGCCAGCAGGACAGGGGGCGCGTTGGCCGGGGAGCTGTTTTTT.

The chain couples TRBV19 to TRBJ2-3; D possibly corresponds to TRBD2 (6 bases). In germline, CDR1 is LNHDA, CDR2 SQIVND (reference sequence). Deletions cut 4 bases from V and 0 bases from J, with 11 bases between. The CDR3 length is 15 residues. As DNA, the CDR3 is TGTGCCAGTAGTAGATCCGGGACTAGCACAGATACGCAGTATTTT. Residues: CASSRSGTSTDTQYF.

This clone was counted only a few times. The chain has TRBV5-1 and TRBJ2-2; 14 nucleotides agree with TRBD2. Trimming at V came to 1 base and at J to 1 base, leaving 6 bases not matched to a gene. The CDR3 totals 19 residues. CDR1 and CDR2 (germline): SGHRS, YFSETQ. The CDR3 DNA is TGCGCCAGCAGCTTGCAGGGGACTAGCGGGAGCGGGAACACCGGGGAGCTGTTTTTT. Its translation is CASSLQGTSGSGNTGELFF. Full variable domain (remainder filled in from reference TRBV5-1 and TRBJ2-2): KAGVTQTPRYLIKTRGQQVTLSCSPISGHRSVSWYQQTPGQGLQFLFEYFSETQRNKGNFPGRFSGRQFSNSRSEMNVSTLELGDSALYLCASSLQGTSGSGNTGELFFGEGSRLTVL.

The chain is built from TRBV28 and TRBJ1-1, with D perhaps TRBD1 (6 bases). Germline CDR1 MDHEN, CDR2 SYDVKM. The V end was cut by 6 bases, the J end by 4 bases, with 21 bases between. CDR3 length: 16 residues. CDR3 in amino acids: CASSPYGQGGGTEAFF. The CDR3 nucleotides are TGTGCCAGCAGCCCCTACGGGCAGGGAGGGGGCACTGAAGCTTTCTTT.

The gene calls are TRBV5-1 and TRBJ1-2; D may be TRBD1 (6 bases). This CDR3 is 15 amino acids long. The V end was cut by 0 bases, the J end by 4 bases, with 13 bases between. Germline assignment: CDR1 SGHRS and CDR2 YFSETQ. Written as DNA, the CDR3 is TGCGCCAGCAGCTTGGGGGGGACACGGACCTATGGCTACACCTTC. Translating gives CASSLGGTRTYGYTF.

This rearrangement joins TRBV5-6 to TRBJ2-5, with 7 nucleotides matching TRBD1. The V gene's germline CDR1 is SGHDT and CDR2 YYEEEE. Losses at the gene ends were 2 bases for V and 2 bases for J; bases not matched to a gene: 12. This CDR3 is built from 17 residues. CDR3 sequence: CASSFYGSGGRQETQYF. CDR3 DNA sequence: TGTGCCAGCAGCTTCTACGGCTCAGGGGGTCGTCAAGAGACCCAGTACTTC.

The chain couples TRBV28 to TRBJ1-2; D uncertain. V was pared by 6 bases and J by 0 bases, with 8 bases between. Germline loops: CDR1 MDHEN, CDR2 SYDVKM. There are 13 residues in the CDR3. The CDR3, as DNA: TGTGCCAGCAGCCAGACACCTAACTATGGCTACACCTTC. It translates to CASSQTPNYGYTF.

This chain links TRBV15 with TRBJ2-1; maybe TRBD2 (5 bases). The CDR3 consists of 12 residues. Germline V gives CDR1 LNHNV, CDR2 YYDKDF (reference sequence). V was clipped by 5 bases and J by 12 bases, with 14 bases between them. CDR3 region: CATSRSGEWQFF. CDR3 coding DNA: TGTGCCACCAGCCGGAGCGGTGAATGGCAGTTCTTC. The full variable domain, completed using reference TRBV15 and TRBJ2-1, is DAMVIQNPRYQVTQFGKPVTLSCSQTLNHNVMYWYQQKSSQAPKLLFHYYDKDFNNEADTPDNFQSRRPNTSFCFLDIRSPGLGDTAMYLCATSRSGEWQFFGPGTRLTVL.

Here the CDR3 DNA reads TGTGCCAGCAGTTTCGGGTTCAATCAGCCCCAGCATTTT. Residues: CASSFGFNQPQHF. The genes are TRBV28 and TRBJ1-5; unclear D gene. There are 13 residues in the CDR3. V was cut by 3 bases and J by 3 bases, with 6 bases left in between. Germline-derived CDR1 and CDR2 are MDHEN and SYDVKM. Combining the CDR3 with reference TRBV28 and TRBJ1-5 gives the whole variable domain DVKVTQSSRYLVKRTGEKVFLECVQDMDHENMFWYRQDPGLGLRLIYFSYDVKMKEKGDIPEGYSVSREKKERFSLILESASTNQTSMYLCASSFGFNQPQHFGDGTRLSIL.

The chain combines TRBV4-1 with TRBJ2-1; 13 nucleotides match TRBD2. J was trimmed by 8 bases and V by 4 bases; bases with no gene match: 20. CDR3 length: 20 residues. Germline V gene lookup returns CDR1 MGHRA and CDR2 YSYEKL. Here the CDR3 DNA reads TGCGCCAGCAGCCGGGAAGGTCCGGGACTAGCGGGACCCGCCCGCTATGAGCAGTTCTTC. Its translation: CASSREGPGLAGPARYEQFF.

The CDR3 DNA sequence: TGTGCCAGCAGCTTGGGTGGCCGTTCGACAGATACGCAGTATTTT. This gives the protein CASSLGGRSTDTQYF. The chain has TRBV5-5 and TRBJ2-3; D gene unclear. The germline gives CDR1 SGHKS, CDR2 YYEKEE (reference sequence). This CDR3 contains 15 residues. V was cut by 0 bases and J by 3 bases, with 11 bases left in between.

This clone has just one count. This rearrangement joins TRBV29-1 to TRBJ2-7, with TRBD1 matching over 8 bases. The germline gives CDR1 SQVTM, CDR2 ANQGSEA. V dropped 3 bases and J dropped 10; count of bases not matched to a gene: 8. The CDR3 runs to 12 residues. The CDR3 DNA reads TGCAGCGTTGACCCGGGGACAGGCGGTCAGTACTTC. As protein: CSVDPGTGGQYF.

This clone was observed a single time. This chain connects TRBV19 to TRBJ1-5, with D perhaps matching TRBD1 (5 bases). The CDR3 has 17 residues. With 3 bases removed from V and 0 bases from J, the gap between germline ends came to 15 bases. The germline CDR1 and CDR2 sequences are LNHDA and SQIVND (reference sequence). The CDR3, as DNA: TGTGCCAGTAGTATTGGTCGAGTCAGGGATAGCAATCAGCCCCAGCATTTT. Encoded protein: CASSIGRVRDSNQPQHF.

J is TRBJ2-5 and V is TRBV28, with D perhaps matching TRBD2 (6 bases). Trimming stripped 2 bases from V and 7 bases from J, with 8 bases between. The CDR3 consists of 12 residues. CDR1 is MDHEN, CDR2 SYDVKM, per germline. CDR3 DNA: TGTGCCAGCAGTTTACCCGGGAGGACCCAGTACTTC. Translated: CASSLPGRTQYF.

The chain carries TRBV30 and TRBJ2-3, with 12 bases matching TRBD2. The CDR3 length is 14 residues. Germline values: CDR1 GTSNPN, CDR2 SVGIG (reference sequence). The junction had 4 bases not matched to a gene; V was cut back by 4 bases and J by 5 bases. In DNA, the CDR3 is TGTGCCTGGAATCTAGCGGGGGGGCGAGATACGCAGTATTTT. Translating gives CAWNLAGGRDTQYF.